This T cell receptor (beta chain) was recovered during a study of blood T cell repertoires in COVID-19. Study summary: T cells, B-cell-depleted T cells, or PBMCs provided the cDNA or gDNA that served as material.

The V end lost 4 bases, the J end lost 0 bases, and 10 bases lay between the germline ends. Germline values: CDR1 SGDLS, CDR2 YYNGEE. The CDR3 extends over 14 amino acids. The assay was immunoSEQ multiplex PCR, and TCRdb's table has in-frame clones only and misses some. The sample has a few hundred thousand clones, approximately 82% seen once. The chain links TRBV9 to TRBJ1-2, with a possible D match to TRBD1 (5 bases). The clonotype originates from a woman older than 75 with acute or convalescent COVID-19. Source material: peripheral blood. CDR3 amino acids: CASSTGSANYGYTF. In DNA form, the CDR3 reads TGTGCCAGCAGCACAGGATCAGCTAACTATGGCTACACCTTC.